Listed here are 22 T cell receptor beta chains from one sample, sequenced in a study of blood T cells in healthy people across ages. Next came a second PCR, run for about 7 to 12 cycles, which used a sample-barcoded 5' primer along with a J-beta primer mix. TCRdb analysed the 5' RACE reads with MiXCR anew, one entry per CDR3 protein. The table lists around 990,000 distinct CDR3 sequences, under 30% of them singletons. This sample was also put to use in a study of T cells of mothers and their children.

The sequenced sample consisted of blood. The receptor source for this set is a girl aged 2-10 years in good health.

This clonotype was seen more than once but under ten times. The chain employs TRBV15 and TRBJ2-1; 9 bases map to TRBD1. The V and J ends lost 0 bases and 3 bases, in that order; junction bases with no gene match: 3. CDR3 length equals 16 residues. CDR1 and CDR2 (germline): LNHNV, YYDKDF (reference sequence). Here the CDR3 reads CATSREQGAGYNEQFF. The DNA of the CDR3 is TGTGCCACCAGCAGAGAACAGGGGGCGGGCTACAATGAGCAGTTCTTC.

In this sample, this clonotype turned up a few times. DNA for the CDR3: TGCAGCGTTGAGGGAACGGGGGACCTATTATCCTACGAGCAGTACTTC. Its translation: CSVEGTGDLLSYEQYF. V is TRBV29-1 and J is TRBJ2-5; the D gene is possibly TRBD2 (6 bases). The J call may be wrong; the DNA end is better matched by TRBJ2-7. The CDR3 sequence is 16 residues long. CDR1 SQVTM and CDR2 ANQGSEA come from the germline V gene.

There are a few counts of this clonotype. CDR3 DNA sequence: TGCAGCATAGCGGGGAAAGTAAACATTCAGTACTTC. Amino acid sequence: CSIAGKVNIQYF. The chain carries TRBV20-1 and TRBJ2-4, with 8 bases matching TRBD2. Germline V CDR1 and CDR2: DFQATT, SNEGSKA (reference sequence). The length of the CDR3 is 12 residues.

This clonotype was detected many times. CDR3 sequence: CASSLGDRGETQYF. Written as DNA, the CDR3 is TGTGCCAGCAGTTTAGGTGACAGGGGAGAGACCCAGTACTTC. The rearrangement uses TRBV12-3 or TRBV12-4 and TRBJ2-5; 8 bases are shared with TRBD1. The trim removed 1 base at V and 4 bases at J, leaving 2 bases unmatched. The CDR3 consists of 14 residues.

This clonotype was counted between two and nine times. One end of the junction is discordant with germline, which a read error may explain. The chain recombines TRBV20-1 with TRBJ1-5; TRBD1 is a possible D gene (5 bases). Germline values: CDR1 DFQATT, CDR2 SNEGSKA (reference sequence). This CDR3 region has 14 residues. The CDR3 spells CSAPTGTLNQPQHF. The CDR3 bases are TGCAGTGCTCCGACCGGGACCCTCAATCAACCCCAGCATTTT.

J is TRBJ1-2 and V is TRBV7-9, with TRBD1 identical over 8 bases. Germline CDR1 SEHNR, CDR2 FQNEAQ (reference sequence). With 3 bases clipped from V and 8 bases from J, the junction kept 11 bases outside the gene matches. The CDR3 runs 15 residues. For the CDR3, the DNA is TGTGCCAGCAGCTTCTTCACAGGGGGTTTTCGGGGCTACACCTTC. It yields the protein CASSFFTGGFRGYTF. Combining the CDR3 with reference TRBV7-9 and TRBJ1-2 gives the whole variable domain DTGVSQNPRHKITKRGQNVTFRCDPISEHNRLYWYRQTLGQGPEFLTYFQNEAQLEKSRLLSDRFSAERPKGSFSTLEIQRTEQGDSAMYLCASSFFTGGFRGYTFGSGTRLTVV.

This clonotype was seen only a few times. The rearrangement links TRBV29-1 to TRBJ2-2; 9 bases are shared with TRBD1. CDR3 length equals 14 residues. In germline, CDR1 is SQVTM, CDR2 ANQGSEA. V lost 6 bases and J lost 6; bases outside the gene matches: 8. The CDR3 here is CSVARDRVAGELFF. CDR3 bases: TGCAGCGTAGCACGGGACAGGGTTGCCGGGGAGCTGTTTTTT.

This rearrangement joins TRBV29-1 to TRBJ1-1; D gene unclear. CDR1 and CDR2 from the germline V gene are SQVTM and ANQGSEA. The CDR3 sequence is 12 residues long. The V end lost 4 bases, the J end lost 3 bases, and 9 bases lay between the germline ends. CDR3 sequence (DNA): TGCAGCGTTGTTCCGGGCGACACTGAAGCTTTCTTT. Its translation: CSVVPGDTEAFF.

This chain joins TRBV20-1 and TRBJ1-2; 9 bases align to TRBD1. The CDR3 length is 16 residues. From germline, CDR1 is DFQATT and CDR2 SNEGSKA (reference sequence). J was trimmed by 2 bases and V by 0 bases; bases with no gene match: 7. The CDR3: CSARDGTGWSNYGYTF. The CDR3 DNA sequence: TGCAGTGCTAGAGACGGGACAGGGTGGAGCAACTATGGCTACACCTTC.

Concerning this clonotype itself: The CDR3 end shows no conserved phenylalanine or tryptophan, and so a read error is likely. The chain couples TRBV7-9 to TRBJ2-2; weak D call: TRBD2 (5 bases). Trimming shortened V by 5 bases and J by 8 bases, and 12 bases separated the two germline ends. CDR3 length: 13 residues. CDR1 is SEHNR, CDR2 FQNEAQ, per germline (reference sequence). The CDR3 bases are TGTGCCAGCAGCCCCAGCGGTTCGGGGGAGCTGTTTGTT. Amino acids: CASSPSGSGELFV.

V gene TRBV29-1 combines with J gene TRBJ2-5; D is uncertain. The DNA end favors TRBJ2-7, so the J call may be wrong. The CDR3 has 13 residues. CDR1 SQVTM and CDR2 ANQGSEA come from the germline V gene. CDR3 DNA: TGCAGCGTTGAAGGGACCCTTCCCTACGAGCAGTACTTC. Translating gives CSVEGTLPYEQYF.

The gene calls are TRBV5-1 and TRBJ1-2; D is possibly TRBD1 (5 bases). The CDR3 consists of 14 residues. Trimming cost V 0 bases and J 4 bases, with 10 bases left between them. Germline values: CDR1 SGHRS, CDR2 YFSETQ. CDR3 residues: CASSLEGSGYGYTF. CDR3 bases: TGCGCCAGCAGCTTGGAGGGGTCTGGCTATGGCTACACCTTC.

The V gene is TRBV20-1, the J gene TRBJ2-1, with D possibly matching TRBD2 (6 bases). Germline CDR1 is DFQATT and CDR2 is SNEGSKA (reference sequence). V shed 5 bases and J shed 8 bases, with 22 bases lying between them. This CDR3 comprises 15 residues. CDR3 loop: CSAYWDGGFVYEQFF. CDR3 sequence (DNA): TGCAGTGCTTATTGGGACGGGGGTTTTGTCTATGAGCAGTTCTTC.

The chain couples TRBV29-1 to TRBJ2-7; 7 positions agree with TRBD1. CDR1 is SQVTM, CDR2 ANQGSEA, per germline. This CDR3 has 14 amino acids. V lost 6 bases to trimming and J lost 4 bases; unmatched junction nucleotides: 12. CDR3 in DNA: TGCAGCGTATCTTGGACAGGAGGTTCTTACGAGCAGTACTTC. This gives the protein CSVSWTGGSYEQYF.

The genes are TRBV12-3 or TRBV12-4 and TRBJ2-2; D is unclear. With 8 bases removed from V and 6 bases from J, the gap between germline ends came to 10 bases. CDR3 size: 12 residues. The CDR3 reads CASSNPPGELFF. Here the CDR3 DNA reads TGTGCCAGCTCGAATCCGCCCGGGGAGCTGTTTTTT.

This clonotype was detected only once. V and J are TRBV4-1 and TRBJ2-7; perhaps TRBD1 as D (6 bases). V was cut by 3 bases and J by 1 base, with 16 bases left in between. CDR1 MGHRA and CDR2 YSYEKL come from the germline V gene. This CDR3 has 16 amino acids. CDR3: CASSHPPTGSSYEQYF. CDR3 nucleotide sequence: TGCGCCAGCAGCCACCCCCCGACAGGAAGTTCCTACGAGCAGTACTTC.

This clonotype was detected only a few times. This rearrangement joins TRBV20-1 to TRBJ2-1, with 14 bases fitting TRBD2. There are 16 residues in the CDR3. Germline V gene data show CDR1 as DFQATT and CDR2 as SNEGSKA (reference sequence). V gave up 0 bases and J gave up 7 bases; unmatched junction bases: 5. The CDR3 sequence is CSARDPTSGGANEQFF. CDR3 coding DNA: TGCAGTGCTAGAGACCCGACTAGCGGGGGGGCTAATGAGCAGTTCTTC.

The chain employs TRBV3-1 and TRBJ2-4, with TRBD2 matching over 10 bases. The V gene's germline CDR1 is LGHDT and CDR2 YNNKEL (reference sequence). The CDR3 extends over 20 amino acids. The ends lost 0 bases at V and 1 base at J; junction bases unmatched: 12. In DNA, the CDR3 is TGTGCCAGCAGCCAAGATAGGGGACTAGCGCCCTGGAAGGCCAAAAACATTCAGTACTTC. It is translated as CASSQDRGLAPWKAKNIQYF.

This clonotype has more than one count but fewer than ten. The chain has TRBV20-1 and TRBJ2-7, with D hard to call. The V end lost 4 bases, the J end lost 0 bases, and 16 bases lay between the germline ends. There are 15 residues in the CDR3. Germline-derived CDR1 and CDR2 are DFQATT and SNEGSKA (reference sequence). The CDR3 region is CSANGPNIDSYEQYF. The CDR3 DNA reads as TGCAGTGCTAACGGTCCGAACATCGACTCCTACGAGCAGTACTTC.

This clonotype was seen a few times. The chain is built from TRBV2 and TRBJ2-1, with 9 nucleotides matching TRBD1. With 3 bases clipped from V and 3 bases from J, the junction kept 3 bases outside the gene matches. The CDR3 length is 15 residues. Germline loops: CDR1 SNHLY, CDR2 FYNNEI. The CDR3 here is CASSEHRGLYNEQFF. DNA for the CDR3: TGTGCCAGCAGTGAGCACAGGGGGCTCTACAATGAGCAGTTCTTC.

The chain employs TRBV29-1 and TRBJ1-1, with D possibly TRBD1 on 6 matching bases. V lost 7 bases and J 4 bases, leaving 16 bases between the germline ends. The CDR3 extends over 13 amino acids. Germline lookup yields CDR1 SQVTM and CDR2 ANQGSEA. The CDR3 DNA is TGCAGCGCCGAGGGGGGGGACTTCACTGAAGCTTTCTTT. Its translation is CSAEGGDFTEAFF.

This clonotype came up a few times. At one end the junction does not follow the germline gene, possibly because of a read error. The J gene is TRBJ2-7, the V gene TRBV20-1; TRBD1 is a possible D gene (5 bases). This CDR3 comprises 13 residues. Germline V lookup: CDR1 DFQATT, CDR2 SNEGSKA (reference sequence). The CDR3 reads CSARGRSSYEQHF. The CDR3 nucleotides read TGCAGTGCAAGGGGTCGAAGCTCCTACGAGCAGCACTTC.